This TCR beta chain stems from a study of PD-1 blockade in classical Hodgkin lymphoma. Study-wide findings and caveats: Complete responders entered with baseline diversity on par with newly diagnosed patients, the results showed. According to reports, newly diagnosed patients had lower baseline TCR diversity than healthy donors, and relapsed/refractory patients had lower baseline TCR diversity still. Whereas CD4+ TCR diversity had risen significantly by C4D1, CD8+ TCR diversity had not.

Specified time point: cycle 4 day 1 (C4D1), after 5 to 7 weeks of nivolumab. Each patient's relapse followed autologous stem cell transplantation, and brentuximab vedotin exposure varied. Patients had relapsed/refractory classical Hodgkin lymphoma with complete response, partial response or progressive disease as best response. Germline CDR1 reads SGDLS; CDR2 reads YYNGEE. Trimming took 0 bases from V and 8 from J, leaving 20 bases between them. CDR3 size: 16 residues. The data were produced by immunoSEQ multiplex PCR, yet TCRdb's version contains in-frame clones alone and is incomplete. The sample lists 20,000 to 30,000 clones; approximately 65% were seen once. To note about this clone: The antigen is unknown.

The rearrangement links TRBV9 to TRBJ1-1, with a weak D call TRBD1 (5 bases). This specimen was peripheral blood mononuclear cells (PBMCs), taken before the fourth cycle of nivolumab. This clonotype was sampled from a human donor with classical Hodgkin lymphoma. This CDR3 is CASSVDGGEANAEAFF. As DNA, the CDR3 is TGTGCCAGCAGCGTAGATGGAGGGGAGGCAAACGCCGAAGCTTTCTTT.